The sequence of this T cell receptor beta chain was determined in a study of CD8 T cells in Susac syndrome. Trimming cost V 2 bases and J 5 bases; bases outside gene matches: 1. This CDR3 is 13 amino acids long. The germline V gene encodes CDR1 LNHDA and CDR2 SQIVND (reference sequence). Random hexamers were used to reverse transcribe roughly 0.5 to 1 ug of RNA. TCRdb re-derived calls from the immunoSEQ multiplex PCR reads in MiXCR, one entry per CDR3 protein. Of around 300,000 distinct CDR3 sequences in the sample, 85% were seen once. In its sample, this clonotype was seen once. Its antigen is unidentified. High-throughput TCR beta sequencing covered peripheral CD8+ and CD4+ T cells. Broader study findings: The study acknowledged a relatively small number of individuals in its TCR sequencing and HLA analysis.

The TCR comes from a human donor with multiple sclerosis. What was sequenced was CD8+ T cells from PBMCs. This chain links TRBV19 with TRBJ2-7; 9 bases are shared with TRBD1. CDR3 loop: CASSITGGNEQYF. The CDR3 DNA is TGTGCCAGTAGTATAACAGGGGGCAACGAGCAGTACTTC.